These 21 T cell receptor beta chains were sequenced from one sample in a study of T cells after yellow fever vaccination. One entry per CDR3 protein results from TCRdb running MiXCR on the 5' RACE reads. The repertoire holds about 320,000 distinct CDR3 sequences, with 3.5% to 4.5% as singletons. The sample was PBMCs, taken 15 days after the yellow fever booster vaccination. The receptors derive from a man younger than 35 who received the YFV17D yellow fever vaccine.

The table lists this clonotype with many counts. The DNA of the CDR3 is TGTGCCATCAGCCAACGTAGCGAGGGATTTTACAATGAGCAGTTCTTC. This translates into CAISQRSEGFYNEQFF. The chain couples TRBV10-3 to TRBJ2-1, with a possible D match to TRBD2 (5 bases). This CDR3 has 16 residues. CDR1 and CDR2 from the germline V gene are ENHRY and SYGVKD. Between the trimmed V and J ends, which lost 6 bases and 4 bases, there was a span of 19 bases.

This clonotype was seen ten or more times. The rearrangement uses TRBV12-3 or TRBV12-4 and TRBJ1-4, with 8 bases lining up with TRBD1. Trimming removed 5 bases from V and 5 bases from J; junction bases left unmatched: 4. The CDR3 loop spans 14 amino acids. The CDR3 DNA reads TGTGCCAGCAGTCCCCGGGACAGGAATGAAAAACTGTTTTTT. It encodes CASSPRDRNEKLFF.

This clonotype was observed a handful of times. The genes are TRBV4-1 and TRBJ1-5; D not resolved. The CDR3 is 13 residues long. V was trimmed by 2 bases and J by 6 bases, leaving 8 bases between them. Germline assignment: CDR1 MGHRA and CDR2 YSYEKL. The CDR3 sequence: CASSQNLIQPQHF. The CDR3 DNA is TGCGCCAGCAGCCAAAACCTGATTCAGCCCCAGCATTTT.

This clonotype was seen ten or more times. The rearrangement joins TRBV7-2 to TRBJ1-4; 8 bases map to TRBD1. Germline CDR1 SGHTA, CDR2 FQGNSA. V gave up 1 base and J gave up 10 bases; unmatched junction bases: 8. The CDR3 extends over 15 amino acids. CDR3 in amino acids: CASSLEAGGIGKLFF. The CDR3 DNA sequence: TGTGCCAGCAGCTTAGAGGCAGGGGGCATCGGAAAACTGTTTTTT.

This clonotype was picked up many times. This chain links TRBV5-8 with TRBJ2-5; D is unclear. The ends were cut back, 0 bases at V and 1 base at J, with 7 bases in the middle. CDR3 length: 14 amino acids. Germline assignment: CDR1 SGHTS and CDR2 YDEGEE. The CDR3, as DNA: TGTGCCAGCAGCTTGGCCGCGGTCCAAGAGACCCAGTACTTC. As protein: CASSLAAVQETQYF.

This clonotype was counted many times. The rearrangement links TRBV20-1 to TRBJ2-5; D is possibly TRBD1 or TRBD2 (5 bases each). The CDR3 consists of 14 residues. Germline CDR1 and CDR2: DFQATT and SNEGSKA (reference sequence). With 8 bases removed from V and 2 bases from J, the gap between germline ends came to 18 bases. DNA for the CDR3: TGCAGTCAATCGGGGCGGATTCTGCAAGAGACCCAGTACTTC. Its translation: CSQSGRILQETQYF.

This clonotype came up many times. This chain links TRBV5-1 with TRBJ2-5; 8 nucleotides agree with TRBD2. CDR1 and CDR2 from the germline V gene are SGHRS and YFSETQ. The CDR3 sequence is 17 residues long. The V gene end was trimmed by 0 bases and the J gene end by 5 bases; junction bases not matched to a gene: 12. This CDR3 reads CASSLAPRGARLETQYF. In DNA form, the CDR3 reads TGCGCCAGCAGCTTGGCCCCGCGGGGGGCCCGTTTGGAGACCCAGTACTTC.

This clonotype occurred a few times. The rearrangement uses TRBV7-2 and TRBJ2-3; 8 nucleotides line up with TRBD1. This CDR3 is 16 amino acids long. After removal of 3 bases from V and 2 bases from J, the junction contained 7 bases not matched to a gene. CDR1 and CDR2 (germline): SGHTA, FQGNSA. The CDR3 DNA sequence: TGTGCCAGCAGCTTTTTCCCGGACAGGGTCACAGATACGCAGTATTTT. Amino acids: CASSFFPDRVTDTQYF.

This clonotype was counted at least ten times. The chain employs TRBV6-2 or TRBV6-3 and TRBJ1-5; 8 bases are a match to TRBD1. The CDR3 contains 13 residues. Germline V gene data show CDR1 as MNHEY and CDR2 as SVGEGT. V dropped 5 bases and J dropped 6; count of bases not matched to a gene: 3. CDR3: CASSRTGSQPQHF. The CDR3 nucleotides are TGTGCCAGCAGTAGGACAGGGTCTCAGCCCCAGCATTTT.

J is TRBJ2-6 and V is TRBV5-4, with D maybe TRBD2 (5 bases). Trimming left V 0 bases short and J 4 bases short, with 14 bases between. This CDR3 region has 17 residues. Germline V gives CDR1 SGHNT, CDR2 YYREEE (reference sequence). The CDR3 coding sequence is TGTGCCAGCAGCTTGGGAGGACGGGGAGTCGGGGCCAACGTCCTGACTTTC. This translates into CASSLGGRGVGANVLTF.

In its sample, this clonotype was seen many times. The chain recombines TRBV7-2 with TRBJ2-3, with 8 bases lining up with TRBD2. V was clipped by 5 bases and J by 3 bases; unmatched bases: 4. CDR1 and CDR2 (germline): SGHTA, FQGNSA. This CDR3 spans 14 amino acids. The DNA for the CDR3 is TGTGCCAGCAGCCCGGGACTAGTGACAGATACGCAGTATTTT. It yields the protein CASSPGLVTDTQYF.

This clonotype was detected only a few times. The chain couples TRBV11-2 to TRBJ2-1; D is perhaps TRBD1 (5 bases). Germline CDR1 SGHAT, CDR2 FQNNGV. The V gene lost 8 bases and the J gene lost 7 bases, with 18 bases spanning the gap. The CDR3 is 14 residues long. CDR3 region: CASERFGAGNEQFF. The CDR3 region has the DNA TGTGCCAGCGAAAGGTTTGGGGCCGGGAATGAGCAGTTCTTC.

This clonotype was seen many times. CDR3: CASSQVENRGDTQYF. In nucleotides, the CDR3 is TGTGCCAGCAGCCAAGTTGAGAACCGGGGAGATACGCAGTATTTT. This chain connects TRBV4-2 to TRBJ2-3, with D possibly TRBD2 on 5 matching bases. The CDR3 contains 15 residues. CDR1 LGHNA and CDR2 YNFKEQ come from the germline V gene. V was clipped by 1 base and J by 5 bases, with 13 bases between them.

The table lists this clonotype with many counts. The chain has TRBV2 and TRBJ2-5; 7 nucleotides match TRBD2. V was clipped by 8 bases and J by 4 bases; unmatched bases: 7. Germline CDR1 is SNHLY and CDR2 is FYNNEI. The CDR3 contains 13 residues. CDR3 in DNA: TGTGCCAGCGGGAGGGGACCCGGAGAGACCCAGTACTTC. It is translated as CASGRGPGETQYF.

This clonotype showed up many times. V gene TRBV7-3 combines with J gene TRBJ2-7, with 9 positions matching TRBD1. CDR3 length: 15 amino acids. In germline, CDR1 is SGHTA, CDR2 FQGTGA. V gave up 5 bases and J gave up 3 bases; unmatched junction bases: 8. The CDR3 loop reads CASSPGTGKRYEQYF. The CDR3 DNA reads TGTGCCAGCAGCCCTGGGACAGGGAAACGCTACGAGCAGTACTTC.

This clonotype has only a few counts. The rearrangement joins TRBV6-5 to TRBJ2-6; no clear D. The germline V gene encodes CDR1 MNHEY and CDR2 SVGAGI. Trimming removed 0 bases from V and 4 bases from J, with 4 bases in between. This CDR3 has 14 amino acids. The CDR3 spells CASSYSQGANVLTF. CDR3 bases: TGTGCCAGCAGTTACTCCCAGGGGGCCAACGTCCTGACTTTC.

Many counts were recorded for this clonotype. The gene calls are TRBV15 and TRBJ1-6, with D possibly matching TRBD1 (5 bases). CDR3 length: 14 residues. CDR1 and CDR2 (germline): LNHNV, YYDKDF (reference sequence). The V end lost 2 bases, the J end lost 9 bases, and 11 bases lay between the germline ends. This chain's CDR3 is CATSRRQGGSPLHF. In nucleotides, the CDR3 is TGTGCCACCAGCAGACGGCAGGGTGGTTCACCCCTCCACTTT.

This CDR3 reads CAWEPSVGNEQFF. In DNA, the CDR3 is TGTGCCTGGGAACCTTCCGTAGGCAATGAGCAGTTCTTC. The chain combines TRBV30 with TRBJ2-1; D call uncertain. Trimming left V 5 bases short and J 6 bases short, with 14 bases between. The germline V gene encodes CDR1 GTSNPN and CDR2 SVGIG (reference sequence). The CDR3 is 13 amino acids.

The chain employs TRBV4-3 and TRBJ2-3; no clear D gene. The germline CDR1 and CDR2 sequences are LGHNA and YSLEER. CDR3 size: 14 residues. Trimming removed 0 bases at V and 1 base at J, with 5 bases between. Here the CDR3 DNA reads TGCGCCAGCAGCCAAGAGAGCCGCACAGATACGCAGTATTTT. The encoded protein is CASSQESRTDTQYF.

This chain connects TRBV7-6 to TRBJ1-2; D remains ambiguous. V shed 1 base and J shed 7 bases, with 16 bases lying between them. The CDR3 runs to 15 residues. The germline CDR1 and CDR2 sequences are SGHVS and FNYEAQ. The CDR3 DNA reads as TGTGCCAGCAGCTTAGAATCGGGGTTGGTCGGTGGCTACACCTTC. It is translated as CASSLESGLVGGYTF. The full variable domain, in which reference TRBV7-6 and TRBJ1-2 provide the parts outside the CDR3, is GAGVSQSPRYKVTKRGQDVALRCDPISGHVSLYWYRQALGQGPEFLTYFNYEAQQDKSGLPNDRFSAERPEGSISTLTIQRTEQRDSAMYRCASSLESGLVGGYTFGSGTRLTVV.

The rearrangement uses TRBV6-5 and TRBJ2-3; D remains unclear. The germline gives CDR1 MNHEY, CDR2 SVGAGI. This CDR3 contains 11 residues. V gave up 10 bases and J gave up 11 bases, with 16 bases separating them. The CDR3 DNA is TGTGCCATCTCGGACGGCCCTAAGCAGTATTTT. Protein product: CAISDGPKQYF.